This T cell receptor beta chain was documented in a study of cytomegalovirus exposure and HLA in healthy donors. Looked up from germline, CDR1 is SGDLS and CDR2 is YYNGEE. V was clipped by 4 bases and J by 5 bases, with 12 bases between them. The CDR3 is made up of 13 amino acids. Researchers ran the PCR with 60 Vbeta and 13 Jbeta primers. Data came from immunoSEQ multiplex PCR; TCRdb stores just in-frame clones and leaves some out. The table has roughly 160,000 clones, roughly 80% seen once. The sequence came from a man between 18 and 35 years old in good health and CMV-seropositive. The V and J genes are TRBV9 and TRBJ1-2; perhaps TRBD1 as D (5 bases). Sequenced sample: PBMCs. The CDR3 bases are TGTGCCAGCAGCCCCCCGACAGATTATGGCTACACCTTC. Protein product: CASSPPTDYGYTF.